Listed below are T cell receptor beta chains from one sample, sequenced in a study of T cell repertoires in cytomegalovirus infection. The antigens for these receptors are not known. TCRdb re-called the reads through MiXCR, storing one row per CDR3 protein. This sample has 700,000 to 900,000 distinct CDR3 sequences, with under 35% found just once. Sample: cultured CD8+ T cells from PBMCs, taken from culture after CMV antigen stimulation. All receptors derive from a human donor in good health (CMV status not recorded). Some clones in this sample may be carry-over from other donors' samples. Both conserved end residues are part of each CDR3. The D gene is left open where the match is weak. A clone size is listed for some rows: how often the clone was seen (once, few, many), or a class if it is expanded.

.	TRBJ1-5	TRBV2	.	TGTGCCAGCACCCCGTTCCCAGGGACCCAGCCCAATCAGCCCCAGCATTTT	CASTPFPGTQPNQPQHF
.	TRBJ1-6	TRBV7-8	.	TGTGCCAGCAGCTCCGGGGGGTTCGGTAATTCACCCCTCCACTTT	CASSSGGFGNSPLHF
few	TRBJ1-2	TRBV7-9	.	TGTGCCAGCAGCCCCCATGTATCTCGTTATGGCTACACCTTC	CASSPHVSRYGYTF
few	TRBJ1-6	TRBV5-4	TRBD1	TGTGCCAGCAGCTTCGGGGCCACAGGGACAGAGGGTCTCCACTTT	CASSFGATGTEGLHF
.	TRBJ1-6	TRBV27	.	TGTGCCAGCAGTTTCCAAGGATCCATGTCACCCCTCCACTTT	CASSFQGSMSPLHF
many	TRBJ2-3	TRBV7-2	TRBD1	TGTGCCAGCAGCTCTTACAGGGGCGAGGGCACAGATACGCAGTATTTT	CASSSYRGEGTDTQYF
few	TRBJ2-5	TRBV2	.	TGTGCCAGCAGTGAAGCGAGCCCTGGTCAGGGAGCCACAGAGACCCAGTACTTC	CASSEASPGQGATETQYF
.	TRBJ1-5	TRBV4-1	TRBD1	TGCGCCAGCAGCCAAGCCAGGGACAGGAGCAATCAGCCCCAGCATTTT	CASSQARDRSNQPQHF
few	TRBJ1-6	TRBV12-3/TRBV12-4	.	TGTGCCAGCAGTCCTTGGGTCTCGGAAGGTACACCCCTCCACTTT	CASSPWVSEGTPLHF
.	TRBJ1-5	TRBV6-2/TRBV6-3	.	TGTGCCAGCAGGGACCCGCGGGGCAATCAGCCCCAGCATTTT	CASRDPRGNQPQHF
once	TRBJ2-2	TRBV12-3/TRBV12-4	.	TGTGCCAGCAGTTTCATGCCAGCGCCGAACACCGGGGAGCTGTTTTTT	CASSFMPAPNTGELFF
.	TRBJ1-1	TRBV6-1	.	TGTGCCAGCTGGGCAGGGATCACTGAAGCTTTCTTT	CASWAGITEAFF
few	TRBJ2-5	TRBV27	.	TGTGCCAGCAGTTCGTACAGGGTTCGGCAAGAGACCCAGTACTTC	CASSSYRVRQETQYF
few	TRBJ1-1	TRBV20-1	.	TGCAGTGCTAGGGACTTTGACAGGCCCCAAATGAACACTGAAGCTTTCTTT	CSARDFDRPQMNTEAFF
many	TRBJ1-1	TRBV7-2	.	TGTGCCAGCAGCTTACACAGGACGGACACTGAAGCTTTCTTT	CASSLHRTDTEAFF
.	TRBJ1-1	TRBV18	.	TGTGCCAGCTCATCGGCCCTGACAGGACCGAACACTGAAGCTTTCTTT	CASSSALTGPNTEAFF
.	TRBJ2-5	TRBV6-6	.	TGTGCCAGCAGCTACTCAGGGGAGGAGGAGACCCAGTACTTC	CASSYSGEEETQYF
.	TRBJ2-3	TRBV28	TRBD2	TGTGCCAGCCTGACTAGCGGGGTCACAGATACGCAGTATTTT	CASLTSGVTDTQYF
.	TRBJ2-3	TRBV5-1	TRBD2	TGCGCCAGCAGCGTTGCCGGACTAGCGGGGGGCACAGATACGCAGTATTTT	CASSVAGLAGGTDTQYF
few	TRBJ2-1	TRBV5-4	TRBD2	TGTGCCAGCAGCTTAGCGGGGGGGGCGGACTACAATGAGCAGTTCTTC	CASSLAGGADYNEQFF